This T cell receptor (beta chain) was obtained from a study of Ad26.COV2.S vaccination and SARS-CoV-2 variants. V was pared by 3 bases and J by 5 bases, with 13 bases between. The CDR3 is made up of 14 amino acids. Looked up from germline, CDR1 is MGHRA and CDR2 is YSYEKL. The data were produced by immunoSEQ multiplex PCR, yet TCRdb's version contains in-frame clones alone and is incomplete. The sample consists of 300,000 to 350,000 clones, 70% to 90% of them appearing once. Treatment here: roughly 18 received Ad26.COV2.S at low or high dose, single or two shots; about five received placebo; per-sample allocation not given. The investigators took samples on day 63 after the first vaccine or placebo injection.

The sample was peripheral blood, taken in a trial of Ad26.COV2.S vaccine versus placebo. The clonotype originates from a person aged 18-65 years who received the Ad26.COV2.S COVID-19 vaccine or a placebo. The V call is TRBV4-1, the J call TRBJ1-1, with unresolved D. CDR3: CASSHTTVRTEAFF. CDR3 sequence (DNA): TGCGCCAGCAGCCATACAACAGTAAGGACTGAAGCTTTCTTT.